This entry lists 26 T cell receptor beta chains sequenced from one sample in a study of regulatory T cells in long-lasting Graves disease. Time point: newly diagnosed GD, antithyroid drugs for less than 3 months. The TCR library was made from RNA extracted from PBMCs. Arm-PCR with iRepertoire HTBI primers amplified the CDR3 regions for these TCR beta libraries. TCRdb reprocessed the multiplex PCR reads with MiXCR, giving one entry per CDR3 protein. This sample has more than 300,000 distinct CDR3 sequences; about 11% occur once, and the top ten carry approximately 20%. This sample was also put to use in a study of T cells in Graves' hyperthyroidism and ophthalmopathy.

This specimen consisted of peripheral blood mononuclear cells (PBMCs), obtained at new diagnosis, from a patient treated with antithyroid drugs. These receptors originate from a woman aged 18-35 years with Graves disease.

This clonotype has a count of ten or more. The chain links TRBV7-3 to TRBJ2-7, with 7 bases identical to TRBD1. Germline V CDR1 and CDR2: SGHTA, FQGTGA. The J segment lost 3 bases and the V segment lost 8 bases, leaving 13 bases of the junction unmatched. CDR3 size: 15 residues. Here the CDR3 DNA reads TGTGCCAGCGGCCAAAACGGGACAGAAGACTACGAGCAGTACTTC. This codes for CASGQNGTEDYEQYF.

This clonotype has at least ten counts. The rearrangement links TRBV12-3 or TRBV12-4 to TRBJ2-5; D is undetermined. V dropped 10 bases and J dropped 9 bases, with 12 bases sitting between them. The CDR3 has 10 residues. The CDR3 nucleotides read TGTGCCAAATCCCCGTTGGCCCAGTACTTC. Translating gives CAKSPLAQYF.

V gene TRBV7-2 combines with J gene TRBJ1-2, with no clear D. V gave up 4 bases and J gave up 4 bases, with 7 bases separating them. Germline lookup yields CDR1 SGHTA and CDR2 FQGNSA. There are 12 residues in the CDR3. CDR3 amino acids: CASSSSFYGYTF. The CDR3 DNA is TGTGCCAGCAGCTCCTCTTTCTATGGCTACACCTTC.

This clonotype was observed a few times. One junction end does not reproduce the germline sequence, and a read error may be involved. The chain carries TRBV3-1 and TRBJ1-1; 7 bases are a match to TRBD1. Germline loops: CDR1 LGHDT, CDR2 YNNKEL (reference sequence). This CDR3 region has 16 residues. Here the CDR3 DNA reads TGTGCCAGCAGCCCGACAGACAGGGCCGGGAACGCTGAAGCTTTCTTT. This encodes CASSPTDRAGNAEAFF.

The chain's CDR3 is CASSLGLSGNEQFF. The CDR3 DNA sequence: TGCGCCAGCAGCTTGGGGCTCAGCGGGAATGAGCAGTTCTTC. V usage is TRBV5-1 and J usage is TRBJ2-1; weak D call: TRBD2 (6 bases). V dropped 0 bases and J dropped 7 bases, with 11 bases sitting between them. In germline, CDR1 is SGHRS, CDR2 YFSETQ. The CDR3 has 14 residues.

This clonotype was counted at least ten times. The CDR3 DNA is TGTGCCAGCAGCTTTGGGCTCCGGACCCGGCTCACAGATACGCAGTATTTT. This translates into CASSFGLRTRLTDTQYF. The chain combines TRBV11-1 with TRBJ2-3; no clear D gene. This CDR3 has 17 amino acids. V was cut by 3 bases and J by 2 bases, with 18 bases left in between. Germline values: CDR1 SGHAT, CDR2 FQDESV (reference sequence).

This clonotype was detected ten times or more. V usage is TRBV20-1 and J usage is TRBJ2-7, with D unclear. Looked up from germline, CDR1 is DFQATT and CDR2 is SNEGSKA (reference sequence). Trimming took off 5 bases at V and 2 bases at J, with 7 bases between the two ends. CDR3 size: 11 residues. The CDR3 here is CSAPLAYEQYF. CDR3 in DNA: TGCAGTGCTCCCTTAGCCTACGAGCAGTACTTC.

The CDR3 is CASSGTSGRSYEQYF. The DNA for the CDR3 is TGTGCCAGCAGCGGGACTAGCGGGAGGTCCTACGAGCAGTACTTC. The J gene is TRBJ2-7, the V gene TRBV7-9, with 15 positions matching TRBD2. J was trimmed by 1 base and V by 5 bases; bases with no gene match: 0. The CDR3 totals 15 residues. CDR1 and CDR2 (germline): SEHNR, FQNEAQ (reference sequence).

The sample holds a few counts of this clonotype. The J gene is TRBJ1-1, the V gene TRBV7-9; 7 positions agree with TRBD1. V lost 4 bases to trimming and J lost 5 bases; unmatched junction nucleotides: 4. The CDR3 runs to 13 residues. The germline V gene encodes CDR1 SEHNR and CDR2 FQNEAQ (reference sequence). CDR3 residues: CASSWDSYTEAFF. In DNA form, the CDR3 reads TGTGCCAGCAGCTGGGACAGCTATACTGAAGCTTTCTTT.

The chain employs TRBV12-3 or TRBV12-4 and TRBJ2-5; maybe TRBD1 (6 bases). The V end was cut by 5 bases, the J end by 2 bases, with 15 bases between. The CDR3 runs to 15 residues. The CDR3 reads CASSRRDMLQETQYF. The CDR3 DNA follows: TGTGCCAGCAGTCGCCGGGACATGTTACAAGAGACCCAGTACTTC.

This clonotype was detected many times. V usage is TRBV13 and J usage is TRBJ1-6; TRBD1 might be the D (6 bases). The CDR3 is made up of 14 amino acids. Germline V CDR1 and CDR2: PRHDT, FYEKMQ (reference sequence). V was shortened by 3 bases and J by 7 bases, with 10 bases between the two germline ends. CDR3 region: CASSLEGGNSPLHF. Here the CDR3 DNA reads TGTGCCAGCAGCTTGGAGGGGGGGAATTCACCCCTCCACTTT.

The chain combines TRBV5-1 with TRBJ1-2; possible D gene TRBD1, 5 bases. The CDR3 spans 14 residues. Germline CDR1 SGHRS, CDR2 YFSETQ. Trimming took 6 bases from V and 4 from J, leaving 16 bases between them. The CDR3 is CASMGPGEAYGYTF. Written as DNA, the CDR3 is TGCGCCAGCATGGGGCCGGGGGAGGCCTATGGCTACACCTTC.

This clonotype was counted ten times or more. The V gene is TRBV6-2 or TRBV6-3, the J gene TRBJ1-1; D gene uncertain. The ends were cut back, 2 bases at V and 4 bases at J, with 17 bases in the middle. From germline, CDR1 is MNHEY and CDR2 SVGEGT. This CDR3 comprises 16 residues. The CDR3 protein is CASSYSQEIGRTEAFF. CDR3 coding DNA: TGTGCCAGCAGTTACAGCCAGGAAATCGGACGCACTGAAGCTTTCTTT.

This clonotype was recorded many times. The chain employs TRBV6-1 and TRBJ1-5, with unresolved D. Per germline, CDR1 MNHNS and CDR2 SASEGT. The CDR3 extends over 15 amino acids. V lost 8 bases and J lost 5, with 19 bases in between. CDR3 bases: TGTGCCAGCGCGGGTGGCGTGAGGGTCTATCAGCCCCAGCATTTT. Its translation: CASAGGVRVYQPQHF.

The CDR3 here is CASSSRVGLEWGTQYF. CDR3 DNA: TGTGCCAGCAGCTCCCGGGTGGGACTAGAGTGGGGTACGCAGTATTTT. This chain joins TRBV7-3 and TRBJ2-3; 8 nucleotides align to TRBD2. This CDR3 region has 16 residues. The V and J ends lost 4 bases and 8 bases, in that order; junction bases with no gene match: 14. Germline V gives CDR1 SGHTA, CDR2 FQGTGA.

This clonotype was seen repeatedly, ten times or more. CDR3 loop: CASSLGRFGELFF. Written as DNA, the CDR3 is TGCGCCAGCAGCTTGGGAAGGTTCGGGGAGCTGTTTTTT. The chain uses TRBV5-1 and TRBJ2-2; D gene unclear. This CDR3 has 13 amino acids. CDR1 is SGHRS, CDR2 YFSETQ, per germline. The germline V and J ends were trimmed by 0 bases and 7 bases, with 7 bases remaining between them.

There are many counts of this clonotype. The chain recombines TRBV28 with TRBJ2-1; 8 nucleotides align to TRBD1. V was clipped by 5 bases and J by 6 bases; unmatched bases: 9. CDR3 length: 15 residues. Germline V lookup: CDR1 MDHEN, CDR2 SYDVKM. CDR3 protein: CASSANRGALNEQFF. CDR3 in DNA: TGTGCCAGCAGTGCCAACAGGGGGGCCCTCAATGAGCAGTTCTTC. The full variable domain, rest sourced from reference TRBV28 and TRBJ2-1, is DVKVTQSSRYLVKRTGEKVFLECVQDMDHENMFWYRQDPGLGLRLIYFSYDVKMKEKGDIPEGYSVSREKKERFSLILESASTNQTSMYLCASSANRGALNEQFFGPGTRLTVL.

This clonotype has a count of ten or more. This rearrangement joins TRBV13 to TRBJ2-1, with 8 bases aligning to TRBD2. The germline V gene encodes CDR1 PRHDT and CDR2 FYEKMQ (reference sequence). Trimming at V came to 6 bases and at J to 6 bases, leaving 10 bases not matched to a gene. The CDR3 is 15 residues long. DNA of the CDR3: TGTGCCAGCAGTTGGGGACTAGATCCAACCAATGAGCAGTTCTTC. Its protein is CASSWGLDPTNEQFF.

The sample holds a few counts of this clonotype. This chain joins TRBV30 and TRBJ2-1; 9 nucleotides align to TRBD2. The CDR3 spans 14 residues. V shed 7 bases and J 8 bases; nucleotides not matched to a gene: 12. Germline V gene sequence: CDR1 GTSNPN, CDR2 SVGIG (reference sequence). DNA for the CDR3: TGTGCCTCTAGACCCCTGGCGGGGGGGGATGAGCAGTTCTTC. The encoded protein is CASRPLAGGDEQFF.

This clonotype came up many times. The chain has TRBV7-2 and TRBJ1-2, with 9 bases matching TRBD1. CDR1 SGHTA and CDR2 FQGNSA come from the germline V gene. V lost 2 bases and J lost 6; bases outside the gene matches: 10. The CDR3 runs 16 residues. The CDR3: CASSLRGWGQGHGYTF. DNA of the CDR3: TGTGCCAGCAGCTTAAGGGGTTGGGGACAGGGCCATGGCTACACCTTC.

The chain has TRBV19 and TRBJ2-2, with D possibly being TRBD1 (6 bases). The CDR3 covers 15 residues. V lost 5 bases and J lost 3, with 13 bases in between. The germline CDR1 and CDR2 sequences are LNHDA and SQIVND (reference sequence). CDR3 protein: CASSGGVRDTGELFF. The CDR3 nucleotides are TGTGCCAGTAGTGGGGGCGTCCGCGACACCGGGGAGCTGTTTTTT.

This clonotype has ten or more counts. CDR3 DNA: TGTGCCACCAGTGATCCTATGAAAGCGGGCGCAATTGGGCAGTTCTTC. It translates to CATSDPMKAGAIGQFF. The chain recombines TRBV24-1 with TRBJ2-1; a possible D gene is TRBD2 (6 bases). The germline V gene has CDR1 KGHDR and CDR2 SFDVKD. The CDR3 runs 16 residues. Trimming stripped 3 bases from V and 12 bases from J, with 23 bases between.

The chain carries TRBV6-2 or TRBV6-3 and TRBJ2-1; TRBD1 matches 12 bases. Germline V gene sequence: CDR1 MNHEY, CDR2 SVGEGT. The CDR3 spans 14 residues. The ends lost 1 base at V and 12 bases at J; junction bases unmatched: 4. DNA for the CDR3: TGTGCCAGCAGTTACTTGGGACAGGGGGCGGGGCAGTTCTTC. Translated, it gives CASSYLGQGAGQFF.

This clonotype was found many times. The rearrangement links TRBV19 to TRBJ1-4, with 8 positions matching TRBD1. The CDR3 spans 15 residues. Trimming at V came to 8 bases and at J to 14 bases, leaving 19 bases not matched to a gene. Germline V CDR1 and CDR2: LNHDA, SQIVND (reference sequence). CDR3 sequence (DNA): TGTGCCAGTGGTGAAACCGGACAGGGTACATATCGTCTGTTTTTT. Residues: CASGETGQGTYRLFF.

This rearrangement joins TRBV2 to TRBJ1-2; D might be TRBD1 (5 bases). The germline V and J ends were trimmed by 4 bases and 6 bases, with 15 bases remaining between them. CDR1 is SNHLY and CDR2 is FYNNEI in the germline V gene. The CDR3 extends over 14 amino acids. The CDR3 DNA sequence: TGTGCCAGCAGTGTTCATAGGGGATCGGATGGCTACACCTTC. This encodes CASSVHRGSDGYTF. The entire variable domain, with the rest obtained from reference TRBV2 and TRBJ1-2, is as follows: EPEVTQTPSHQVTQMGQEVILRCVPISNHLYFYWYRQILGQKVEFLVSFYNNEISEKSEIFDDQFSVERPDGSNFTLKIRSTKLEDSAMYFCASSVHRGSDGYTFGSGTRLTVV.

In this sample, this clonotype turned up many times. The chain links TRBV7-3 to TRBJ1-1; D might be TRBD1 (5 bases). Trimming stripped 2 bases from V and 5 bases from J, with 12 bases between. Germline V lookup: CDR1 SGHTA, CDR2 FQGTGA. This CDR3 is built from 14 residues. CDR3 sequence reads: CASSLVGGGTEAFF. The DNA for the CDR3 is TGTGCCAGCAGCTTAGTGGGGGGAGGGACTGAAGCTTTCTTT.